These 16 T cell receptor beta chains were sequenced from one sample in a study of blood T cell repertoires in COVID-19. The protocol was immunoSEQ multiplex PCR, while the TCRdb copy is restricted to in-frame clones and leaves out a portion. Here the sample spans 130,000 to 150,000 clones, over 75% being singletons. Material for sequencing was peripheral blood. These receptors were taken from a woman in her fifties or sixties with COVID-19, enrolled during active disease.

This clone was counted once. The rearrangement joins TRBV5-1 to TRBJ1-2, with 9 bases aligning to TRBD1. Germline V CDR1 and CDR2: SGHRS, YFSETQ. The J segment lost 4 bases and the V segment lost 2 bases, leaving 12 bases of the junction unmatched. The CDR3 is 17 residues long. The CDR3 loop is CASSLGFRDRALYGYTF. The DNA for the CDR3 is TGCGCCAGCAGCTTAGGTTTCCGGGACAGGGCTCTCTATGGCTACACCTTC.

This clone appeared once. The chain is built from TRBV5-1 and TRBJ1-3; unclear D gene. Germline V CDR1 and CDR2: SGHRS, YFSETQ. The CDR3 extends over 13 amino acids. V was cut by 0 bases and J by 3 bases, with 4 bases left in between. The chain's CDR3 is CASSLDIGNTIYF. The CDR3 DNA is TGCGCCAGCAGCTTGGACATTGGAAACACCATATATTTT. The full variable domain, rest sourced from reference TRBV5-1 and TRBJ1-3, is KAGVTQTPRYLIKTRGQQVTLSCSPISGHRSVSWYQQTPGQGLQFLFEYFSETQRNKGNFPGRFSGRQFSNSRSEMNVSTLELGDSALYLCASSLDIGNTIYFGEGSWLTVV.

The V and J genes are TRBV5-1 and TRBJ1-2, with TRBD1 identical over 8 bases. V trimming: 4 bases; J trimming: 8 bases; junction bases outside the gene matches: 7. The CDR3 length is 13 residues. Germline V CDR1 and CDR2: SGHRS, YFSETQ. The CDR3 is CASSAGQGSGYTF. The CDR3 DNA follows: TGCGCCAGCAGCGCTGGACAGGGAAGCGGCTACACCTTC.

This chain links TRBV15 with TRBJ1-1, with 12 bases aligning to TRBD1. Germline V lookup: CDR1 LNHNV, CDR2 YYDKDF (reference sequence). With V trimmed by 6 bases and J by 2 bases, 7 bases remained unmatched. This CDR3 spans 16 amino acids. The CDR3 sequence is CATRTGQGAVNTEAFF. Here the CDR3 DNA reads TGTGCCACCAGGACGGGACAGGGGGCCGTAAACACTGAAGCTTTCTTT.

The chain carries TRBV5-1 and TRBJ2-3; 7 bases agree with TRBD1. The CDR3 spans 14 residues. After removal of 2 bases from V and 4 bases from J, the junction contained 4 bases not matched to a gene. Germline CDR1 and CDR2: SGHRS and YFSETQ. This CDR3 is CASSLQGLADTQYF. CDR3 coding DNA: TGCGCCAGCAGCTTACAGGGGTTGGCAGATACGCAGTATTTT.

V is TRBV5-1 and J is TRBJ2-3; 13 nucleotides line up with TRBD2. Germline lookup yields CDR1 SGHRS and CDR2 YFSETQ. There are 17 residues in the CDR3. V lost 7 bases to trimming and J lost 0 bases; unmatched junction nucleotides: 8. The CDR3 reads CASGGLAGDFSTDTQYF. In nucleotides, the CDR3 is TGCGCCAGCGGTGGACTAGCGGGGGACTTTAGCACAGATACGCAGTATTTT. Using reference TRBV5-1 and TRBJ2-3 for the parts outside the CDR3, the full variable domain is KAGVTQTPRYLIKTRGQQVTLSCSPISGHRSVSWYQQTPGQGLQFLFEYFSETQRNKGNFPGRFSGRQFSNSRSEMNVSTLELGDSALYLCASGGLAGDFSTDTQYFGPGTRLTVL.

This chain connects TRBV10-2 to TRBJ1-4, with D maybe TRBD1 (6 bases). Germline-derived CDR1 and CDR2 are WSHSY and SAAADI. With 4 bases removed from V and 6 bases from J, the gap between germline ends came to 9 bases. The CDR3 length is 13 residues. The CDR3, as DNA: TGCGCCAGCAGTGCTACAGGGTATGAAAAACTGTTTTTT. The encoded protein is CASSATGYEKLFF.

A remark on this clone: Distinct nucleotide sequences in the sample also encode this CDR3. V usage is TRBV18 and J usage is TRBJ1-1; 8 bases are shared with TRBD1. CDR3 size: 14 residues. The germline V gene encodes CDR1 KGHSH and CDR2 LQKENI. J was trimmed by 1 base and V by 3 bases; bases with no gene match: 1. In nucleotides, the CDR3 is TGTGCCAGCTCACCTGGACAGGGGAACACTGAAGCTTTCTTT. Translation: CASSPGQGNTEAFF.

The rearrangement links TRBV7-2 to TRBJ2-1; TRBD1 matches 8 bases. Per the germline V gene, CDR1 is SGHTA and CDR2 is FQGNSA. J gave up 7 bases and V 4 bases, and 9 bases lay outside the gene matches. The CDR3 has 15 amino acids. Written as DNA, the CDR3 is TGTGCCAGCAGCTCGCCGGGGCAGGGGGCAAATGAGCAGTTCTTC. This translates into CASSSPGQGANEQFF. Full variable domain (outside the CDR3, taken from reference TRBV7-2 and TRBJ2-1): GAGVSQSPSNKVTEKGKDVELRCDPISGHTALYWYRQSLGQGLEFLIYFQGNSAPDKSGLPSDRFSAERTGGSVSTLTIQRTQQEDSAVYLCASSSPGQGANEQFFGPGTRLTVL.

V is TRBV4-3 and J is TRBJ1-1, with 7 bases aligning to TRBD1. Germline assignment: CDR1 LGHNA and CDR2 YSLEER. J lost 6 bases, V lost 3 bases, and 7 bases had no gene match. The CDR3 loop spans 14 amino acids. Here the CDR3 DNA reads TGCGCCAGCAGCCACCCAGGGGGAATAGCTGAAGCTTTCTTT. It codes for CASSHPGGIAEAFF.

CDR3 bases: TGTGCCAGTAGTATGGACAGGGATCAGCCCCAGCATTTT. This translates into CASSMDRDQPQHF. This chain joins TRBV19 and TRBJ1-5, with 8 bases matching TRBD1. The V gene end was trimmed by 3 bases and the J gene end by 5 bases; junction bases not matched to a gene: 0. CDR3 size: 13 residues. Germline CDR1 reads LNHDA; CDR2 reads SQIVND (reference sequence).

This CDR3 is CASSPLAGDQETQYF. The CDR3 region has the DNA TGCGCCAGCAGTCCACTAGCGGGGGACCAAGAGACCCAGTACTTC. V and J are TRBV5-1 and TRBJ2-5, with 11 bases identical to TRBD2. The length of the CDR3 is 15 residues. Germline-derived CDR1 and CDR2 are SGHRS and YFSETQ. J was trimmed by 0 bases and V by 5 bases; bases with no gene match: 3.

V gene TRBV2 combines with J gene TRBJ2-7; TRBD2 agrees at 7 bases. Germline trimming cut 1 base from V and 1 base from J; bases unmatched to any gene: 7. Per germline, CDR1 SNHLY and CDR2 FYNNEI. The CDR3 length is 16 residues. CDR3 sequence reads: CASSEGPGLTSYEQYF. As DNA, the CDR3 is TGTGCCAGCAGTGAAGGACCGGGACTAACTTCCTACGAGCAGTACTTC.

The chain is built from TRBV5-5 and TRBJ1-5; D might be TRBD1 (6 bases). Trimming took off 4 bases at V and 4 bases at J, with 15 bases between the two ends. Germline V gives CDR1 SGHKS, CDR2 YYEKEE (reference sequence). This CDR3 spans 15 amino acids. CDR3 loop: CASSPGPTGNQPQHF. The CDR3 bases are TGTGCCAGCAGCCCGGGACCCACAGGGAATCAGCCCCAGCATTTT.

The V and J genes are TRBV29-1 and TRBJ2-2, with D perhaps matching TRBD1 (6 bases). Germline-derived CDR1 and CDR2 are SQVTM and ANQGSEA. There are 14 residues in the CDR3. Trimming removed 3 bases from V and 7 bases from J, with 15 bases in between. As DNA, the CDR3 is TGCAGCGTTGATCCCAGGGGATTTGGCGGGGAGCTGTTTTTT. Encoded protein: CSVDPRGFGGELFF.

The chain recombines TRBV4-3 with TRBJ2-1; perhaps TRBD2 as D (5 bases). The germline V gene encodes CDR1 LGHNA and CDR2 YSLEER. The V and J ends lost 1 base and 9 bases respectively, with 10 bases between them. The length of the CDR3 is 13 residues. In nucleotides, the CDR3 is TGCGCCAGCAGCCAAGTACTAGTTGGTGAGCAGTTCTTC. It specifies CASSQVLVGEQFF.